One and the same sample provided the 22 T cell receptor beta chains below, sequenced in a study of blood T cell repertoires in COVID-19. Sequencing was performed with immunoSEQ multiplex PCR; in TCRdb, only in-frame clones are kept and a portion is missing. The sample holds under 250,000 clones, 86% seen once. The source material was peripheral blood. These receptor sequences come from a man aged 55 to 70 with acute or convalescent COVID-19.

CDR3 sequence: CASSRTGALDTQYF. The CDR3 coding sequence is TGTGCCAGCAGCCGAACGGGAGCCCTTGATACGCAGTATTTT. The genes are TRBV7-3 and TRBJ2-3; D is perhaps TRBD2 (6 bases). The V gene's germline CDR1 is SGHTA and CDR2 FQGTGA. This CDR3 comprises 14 residues. V was trimmed by 5 bases and J by 6 bases, leaving 15 bases between them. The complete variable domain, with remaining parts taken from reference TRBV7-3 and TRBJ2-3, reads GAGVSQTPSNKVTEKGKYVELRCDPISGHTALYWYRQSLGQGPEFLIYFQGTGAADDSGLPNDRFFAVRPEGSVSTLKIQRTERGDSAVYLCASSRTGALDTQYFGPGTRLTVL.

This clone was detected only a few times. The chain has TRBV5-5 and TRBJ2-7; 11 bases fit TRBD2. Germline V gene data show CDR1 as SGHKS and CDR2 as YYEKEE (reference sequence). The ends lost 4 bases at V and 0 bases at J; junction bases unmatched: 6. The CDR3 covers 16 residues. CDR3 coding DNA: TGTGCCAGCAGCCCCAGACTAGCGGGAAGCTCCTACGAGCAGTACTTC. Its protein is CASSPRLAGSSYEQYF.

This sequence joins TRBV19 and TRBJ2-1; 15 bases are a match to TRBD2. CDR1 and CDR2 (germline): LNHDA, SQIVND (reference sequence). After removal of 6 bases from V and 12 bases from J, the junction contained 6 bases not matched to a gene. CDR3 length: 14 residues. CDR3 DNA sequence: TGTGCCAGTAGCCCGGGACTAGCGGGAGGTTTGCAGTTCTTC. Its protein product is CASSPGLAGGLQFF.

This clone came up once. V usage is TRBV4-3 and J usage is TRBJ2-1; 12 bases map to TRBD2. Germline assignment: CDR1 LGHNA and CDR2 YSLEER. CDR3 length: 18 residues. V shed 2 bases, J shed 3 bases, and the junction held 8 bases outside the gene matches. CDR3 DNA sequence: TGCGCCAGCAGCCAAACCCAGGGACTAGCGGGTTTCTACAATGAGCAGTTCTTC. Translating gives CASSQTQGLAGFYNEQFF.

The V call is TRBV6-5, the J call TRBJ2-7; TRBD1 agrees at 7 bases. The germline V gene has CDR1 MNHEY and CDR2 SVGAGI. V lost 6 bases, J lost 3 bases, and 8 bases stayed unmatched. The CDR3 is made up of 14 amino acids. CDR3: CASSPQGPYYEQYF. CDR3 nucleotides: TGTGCCAGCAGCCCACAGGGGCCCTACTACGAGCAGTACTTC.

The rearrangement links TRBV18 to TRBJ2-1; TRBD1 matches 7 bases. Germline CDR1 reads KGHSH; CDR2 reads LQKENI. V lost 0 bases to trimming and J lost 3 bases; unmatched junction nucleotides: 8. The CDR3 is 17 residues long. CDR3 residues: CASSPPKTGNHYNEQFF. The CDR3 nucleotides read TGTGCCAGCTCACCACCGAAGACAGGGAATCACTACAATGAGCAGTTCTTC.

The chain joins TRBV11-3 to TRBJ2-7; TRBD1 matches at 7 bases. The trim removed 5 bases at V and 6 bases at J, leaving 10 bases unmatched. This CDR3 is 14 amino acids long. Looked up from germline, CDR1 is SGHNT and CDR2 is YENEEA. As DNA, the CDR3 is TGTGCCAGCAGCCAGACGACAGGGTCAGGCGAGCAGTACTTC. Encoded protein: CASSQTTGSGEQYF.

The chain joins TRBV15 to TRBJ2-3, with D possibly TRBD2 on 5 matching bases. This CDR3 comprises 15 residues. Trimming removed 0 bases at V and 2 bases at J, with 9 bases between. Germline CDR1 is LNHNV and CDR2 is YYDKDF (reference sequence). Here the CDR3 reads CATSRDLGVTDTQYF. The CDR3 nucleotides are TGTGCCACCAGCAGAGATCTCGGGGTCACAGATACGCAGTATTTT.

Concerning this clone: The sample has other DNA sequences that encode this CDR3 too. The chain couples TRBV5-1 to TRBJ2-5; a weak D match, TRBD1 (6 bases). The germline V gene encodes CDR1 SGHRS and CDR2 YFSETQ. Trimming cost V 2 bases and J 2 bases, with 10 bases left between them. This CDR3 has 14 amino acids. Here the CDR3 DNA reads TGCGCCAGCAGCTTACAGGGAATACAAGAGACCCAGTACTTC. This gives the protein CASSLQGIQETQYF.

The CDR3 DNA reads TGTGCCAGCACTATTGGACAGGGTCAGAACGAGCAGTACTTC. This codes for CASTIGQGQNEQYF. V gene TRBV6-5 combines with J gene TRBJ2-7; 8 nucleotides align to TRBD1. The ends lost 7 bases at V and 5 bases at J; junction bases unmatched: 10. The CDR3 has 14 residues. The germline CDR1 and CDR2 sequences are MNHEY and SVGAGI.

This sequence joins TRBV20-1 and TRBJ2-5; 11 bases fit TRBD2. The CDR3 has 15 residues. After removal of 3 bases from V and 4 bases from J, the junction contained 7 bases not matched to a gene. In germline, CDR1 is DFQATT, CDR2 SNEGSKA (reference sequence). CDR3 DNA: TGCAGTGCTAGTTCCACTAGCGGGAGCAGAGAGACCCAGTACTTC. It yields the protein CSASSTSGSRETQYF.

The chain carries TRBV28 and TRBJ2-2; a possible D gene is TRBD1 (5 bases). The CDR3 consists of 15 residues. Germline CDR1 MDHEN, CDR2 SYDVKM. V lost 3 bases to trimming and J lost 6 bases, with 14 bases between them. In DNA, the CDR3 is TGTGCCAGCAGTTTTAACCAGGGTCGGGCCGGGGAGCTGTTTTTT. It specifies CASSFNQGRAGELFF.

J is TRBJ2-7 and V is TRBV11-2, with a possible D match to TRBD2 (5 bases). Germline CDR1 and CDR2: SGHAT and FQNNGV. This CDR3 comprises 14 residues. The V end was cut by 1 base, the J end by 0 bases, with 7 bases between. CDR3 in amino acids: CASSLGAVSYEQYF. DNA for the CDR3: TGTGCCAGCAGCTTAGGAGCGGTCTCCTACGAGCAGTACTTC.

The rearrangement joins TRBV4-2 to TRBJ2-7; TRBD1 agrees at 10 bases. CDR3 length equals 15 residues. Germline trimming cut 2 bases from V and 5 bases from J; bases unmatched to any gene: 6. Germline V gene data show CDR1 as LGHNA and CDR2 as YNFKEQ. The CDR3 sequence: CASSQRDRGINEQYF. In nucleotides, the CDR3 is TGTGCCAGCAGCCAAAGGGACAGGGGTATCAACGAGCAGTACTTC.

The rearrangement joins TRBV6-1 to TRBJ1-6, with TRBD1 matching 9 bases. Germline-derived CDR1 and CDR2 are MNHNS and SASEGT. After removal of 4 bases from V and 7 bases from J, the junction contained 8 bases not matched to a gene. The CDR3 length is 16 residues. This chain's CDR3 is CASSGEPGQGNSPLHF. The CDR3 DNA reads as TGTGCCAGCAGTGGCGAACCGGGACAGGGCAATTCACCCCTCCACTTT.

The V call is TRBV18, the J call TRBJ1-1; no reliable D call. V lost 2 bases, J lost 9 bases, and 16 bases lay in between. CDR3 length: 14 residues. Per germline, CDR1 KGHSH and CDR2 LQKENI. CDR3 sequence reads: CASSPVPGNSQAFF. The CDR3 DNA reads TGTGCCAGCTCACCAGTCCCCGGAAACAGTCAAGCTTTCTTT.

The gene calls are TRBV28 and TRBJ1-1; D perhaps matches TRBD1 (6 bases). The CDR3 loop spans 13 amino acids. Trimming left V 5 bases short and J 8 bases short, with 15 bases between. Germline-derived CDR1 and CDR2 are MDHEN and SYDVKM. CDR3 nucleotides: TGTGCCAGCAGTCTCGGAGGTGGGGGCGAAGCTTTCTTT. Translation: CASSLGGGGEAFF.

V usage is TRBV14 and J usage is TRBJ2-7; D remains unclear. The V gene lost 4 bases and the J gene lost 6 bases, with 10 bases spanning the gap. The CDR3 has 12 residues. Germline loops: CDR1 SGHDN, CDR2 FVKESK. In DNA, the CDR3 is TGTGCCAGCAGCCCACTCTCGGGCGAGCAGTACTTC. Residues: CASSPLSGEQYF. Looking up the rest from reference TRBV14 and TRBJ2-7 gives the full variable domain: EAGVTQFPSHSVIEKGQTVTLRCDPISGHDNLYWYRRVMGKEIKFLLHFVKESKQDESGMPNNRFLAERTGGTYSTLKVQPAELEDSGVYFCASSPLSGEQYFGPGTRLTVT.

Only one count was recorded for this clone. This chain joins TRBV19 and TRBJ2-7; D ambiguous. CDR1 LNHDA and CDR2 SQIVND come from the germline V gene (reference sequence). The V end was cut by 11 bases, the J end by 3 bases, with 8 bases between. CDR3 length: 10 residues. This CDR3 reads CAASHYEQYF. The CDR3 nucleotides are TGTGCCGCAAGCCACTACGAGCAGTACTTC.

CDR3 DNA: TGCGCCAGCAAGGGGACTAGCGGATCTCGCGAGCAGTACTTC. Amino acids: CASKGTSGSREQYF. J is TRBJ2-7 and V is TRBV5-1, with TRBD2 matching 11 bases. Looked up from germline, CDR1 is SGHRS and CDR2 is YFSETQ. Germline trimming cut 6 bases from V and 6 bases from J; bases unmatched to any gene: 8. The CDR3 consists of 14 residues. Full variable domain (missing parts from reference TRBV5-1 and TRBJ2-7): KAGVTQTPRYLIKTRGQQVTLSCSPISGHRSVSWYQQTPGQGLQFLFEYFSETQRNKGNFPGRFSGRQFSNSRSEMNVSTLELGDSALYLCASKGTSGSREQYFGPGTRLTVT.

The CDR3 spells CASSFSGRPYEQYF. The DNA for the CDR3 is TGTGCCAGCAGTTTTAGCGGGAGACCCTACGAGCAGTACTTC. The chain has TRBV7-2 and TRBJ2-7; 9 bases are shared with TRBD2. CDR1 and CDR2 (germline): SGHTA, FQGNSA. J gave up 2 bases and V 6 bases, and 5 bases lay outside the gene matches. The CDR3 sequence is 14 residues long.

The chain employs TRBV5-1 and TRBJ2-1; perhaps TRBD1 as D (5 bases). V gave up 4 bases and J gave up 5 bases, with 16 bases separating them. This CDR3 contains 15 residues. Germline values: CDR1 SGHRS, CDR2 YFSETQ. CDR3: CASSPTSGMNNEQFF. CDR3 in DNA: TGCGCCAGCAGCCCCACCTCAGGGATGAACAATGAGCAGTTCTTC.